The rows below give T cell receptor beta chains drawn from one sample of a study of naive and memory T cell subsets. TCRdb re-analysed the 5' RACE reads in MiXCR, keeping a single row per CDR3 protein. The sample has 55,000 to 65,000 distinct CDR3 sequences; 7% to 8% are singletons. The receptors stem from a female donor in good health. The CDR3 runs from the conserved cysteine through the conserved F or W. The D gene is left open where the match is weak. Expanded clones get a size class; other rows say once, few or many, or leave the size out.

J gene: TRBJ1-5
V gene: TRBV18
D gene: -
clone size: many
CDR3 protein: CASSPPGPTWESNQPQHF
CDR3 DNA: TGTGCCAGCTCACCACCGGGACCTACTTGGGAAAGCAATCAGCCCCAGCATTTT

J gene: TRBJ2-7
V gene: TRBV10-1
D gene: -
clone size: -
CDR3 protein: CASSESWDSYEQYF
CDR3 DNA: TGCGCCAGCAGTGAGTCCTGGGACTCCTACGAGCAGTACTTC

J gene: TRBJ2-4
V gene: TRBV29-1
D gene: -
clone size: few
CDR3 protein: CSVEGLPSIQYF
CDR3 DNA: TGCAGCGTTGAGGGACTTCCGTCCATTCAGTACTTC

J gene: TRBJ1-1
V gene: TRBV7-2
D gene: -
clone size: many
CDR3 protein: CASSLFEGGTEAFF
CDR3 DNA: TGTGCCAGCAGCTTATTTGAGGGAGGCACTGAAGCTTTCTTT

J gene: TRBJ1-3
V gene: TRBV11-3
D gene: TRBD1
clone size: many
CDR3 protein: CASSTRTGATLSSGNTIYF
CDR3 DNA: TGTGCCAGCAGCACCCGGACAGGGGCTACCTTGAGCTCTGGAAACACCATATATTTT

J gene: TRBJ2-3
V gene: TRBV15
D gene: -
clone size: few
CDR3 protein: CATSGPREGTADTQYF
CDR3 DNA: TGTGCCACCAGCGGCCCCCGGGAGGGGACAGCGGATACGCAGTATTTT

J gene: TRBJ1-2
V gene: TRBV29-1
D gene: -
clone size: medium-sized
CDR3 protein: CSVEDRQSNYGYTF
CDR3 DNA: TGCAGCGTTGAAGATCGACAGTCTAACTATGGCTACACCTTC

J gene: TRBJ1-2
V gene: TRBV7-2
D gene: -
clone size: many
CDR3 protein: CATRKLGRELSNYGYTF
CDR3 DNA: TGTGCCACCCGAAAACTAGGGAGAGAGCTATCTAACTATGGCTACACCTTC

J gene: TRBJ2-6
V gene: TRBV6-5
D gene: TRBD1
clone size: few
CDR3 protein: CASSLTGIYSGANVLTF
CDR3 DNA: TGTGCCAGCAGTTTGACAGGGATCTATTCTGGGGCCAACGTCCTGACTTTC

J gene: TRBJ2-3
V gene: TRBV7-3
D gene: -
clone size: many
CDR3 protein: CASSLISTDTQYF
CDR3 DNA: TGTGCCAGCAGCCTAATCAGCACAGATACGCAGTATTTT

J gene: TRBJ2-2
V gene: TRBV5-4
D gene: -
clone size: many
CDR3 protein: CASSGDTKGLNTGELFF
CDR3 DNA: TGTGCCAGCAGCGGGGACACTAAAGGTTTGAACACCGGGGAGCTGTTTTTT

J gene: TRBJ1-5
V gene: TRBV6-5
D gene: -
clone size: -
CDR3 protein: CASRPQGSMGNQPQHF
CDR3 DNA: TGTGCCAGCAGACCCCAGGGGAGTATGGGCAATCAGCCCCAGCATTTT

J gene: TRBJ1-1
V gene: TRBV29-1
D gene: -
clone size: many
CDR3 protein: CSGGTARQATEAFF
CDR3 DNA: TGCAGCGGGGGCACAGCACGACAGGCAACTGAAGCTTTCTTT

J gene: TRBJ1-1
V gene: TRBV5-1
D gene: -
clone size: -
CDR3 protein: CASSLDPAVTEAFF
CDR3 DNA: TGCGCCAGCAGCTTGGATCCCGCGGTGACTGAAGCTTTCTTT

J gene: TRBJ2-7
V gene: TRBV6-5
D gene: TRBD1
clone size: -
CDR3 protein: CASSRQGEGTYEQYF
CDR3 DNA: TGTGCCAGCAGCCGACAGGGAGAGGGGACCTACGAGCAGTACTTC

J gene: TRBJ1-5
V gene: TRBV4-1
D gene: TRBD1
clone size: few
CDR3 protein: CASSHNRGTKPQHF
CDR3 DNA: TGCGCCAGCAGCCATAACAGGGGAACTAAGCCCCAGCATTTT

J gene: TRBJ1-6
V gene: TRBV30
D gene: TRBD1
clone size: many
CDR3 protein: CAWMGQNNSPLHF
CDR3 DNA: TGTGCCTGGATGGGACAGAACAATTCACCCCTCCACTTT

J gene: TRBJ2-7
V gene: TRBV12-3/TRBV12-4
D gene: -
clone size: few
CDR3 protein: CASSLFGSYEQYF
CDR3 DNA: TGTGCCAGCAGTTTATTCGGATCCTACGAGCAGTACTTC

J gene: TRBJ2-1
V gene: TRBV4-1
D gene: TRBD2
clone size: -
CDR3 protein: CASSQGLAVDNEQFF
CDR3 DNA: TGCGCCAGCAGCCAGGGTCTAGCGGTGGACAATGAGCAGTTCTTC

J gene: TRBJ2-2
V gene: TRBV20-1
D gene: TRBD2
clone size: -
CDR3 protein: CSARDSGRDGELFF
CDR3 DNA: TGCAGTGCTAGAGATAGCGGGAGAGACGGGGAGCTGTTTTTT

J gene: TRBJ2-7
V gene: TRBV7-8
D gene: -
clone size: few
CDR3 protein: CASSLMGAEQYF
CDR3 DNA: TGTGCCAGCAGCTTAATGGGGGCCGAGCAGTACTTC

J gene: TRBJ1-6
V gene: TRBV6-2/TRBV6-3
D gene: TRBD1
clone size: -
CDR3 protein: CASSEQGAGNSPLHF
CDR3 DNA: TGTGCCAGCAGCGAACAGGGGGCGGGTAATTCACCCCTCCACTTT

J gene: TRBJ2-1
V gene: TRBV3-1
D gene: TRBD2
clone size: -
CDR3 protein: CASSQVAGAGSYNEQFF
CDR3 DNA: TGTGCCAGCAGCCAAGTAGCGGGGGCTGGCTCCTACAATGAGCAGTTCTTC

J gene: TRBJ2-5
V gene: TRBV7-2
D gene: -
clone size: -
CDR3 protein: CASSRRGEETQYF
CDR3 DNA: TGTGCCAGCAGCCGGAGGGGGGAAGAGACCCAGTACTTC